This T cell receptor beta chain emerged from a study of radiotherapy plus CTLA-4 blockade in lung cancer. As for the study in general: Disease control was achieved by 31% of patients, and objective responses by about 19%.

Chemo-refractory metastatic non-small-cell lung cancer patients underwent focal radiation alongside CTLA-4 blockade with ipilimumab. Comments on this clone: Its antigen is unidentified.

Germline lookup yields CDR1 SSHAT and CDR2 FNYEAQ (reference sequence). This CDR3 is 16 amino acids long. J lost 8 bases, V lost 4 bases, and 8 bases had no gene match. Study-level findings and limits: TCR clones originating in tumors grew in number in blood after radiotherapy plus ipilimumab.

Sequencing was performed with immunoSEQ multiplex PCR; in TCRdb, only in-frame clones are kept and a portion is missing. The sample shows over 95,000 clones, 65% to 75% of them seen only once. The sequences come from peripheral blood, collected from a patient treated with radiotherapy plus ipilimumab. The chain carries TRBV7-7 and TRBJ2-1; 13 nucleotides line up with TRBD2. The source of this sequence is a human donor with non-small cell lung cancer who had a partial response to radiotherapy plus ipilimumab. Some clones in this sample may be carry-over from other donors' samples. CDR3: CASSSELAGGPHEQFF. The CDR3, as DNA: TGTGCCAGCAGCTCCGAACTAGCGGGAGGGCCCCATGAGCAGTTCTTC. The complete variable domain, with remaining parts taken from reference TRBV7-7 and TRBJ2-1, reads GAGVSQSPRYKVTKRGQDVTLRCDPISSHATLYWYQQALGQGPEFLTYFNYEAQPDKSGLPSDRFSAERPEGSISTLTIQRTEQRDSAMYRCASSSELAGGPHEQFFGPGTRLTVL.